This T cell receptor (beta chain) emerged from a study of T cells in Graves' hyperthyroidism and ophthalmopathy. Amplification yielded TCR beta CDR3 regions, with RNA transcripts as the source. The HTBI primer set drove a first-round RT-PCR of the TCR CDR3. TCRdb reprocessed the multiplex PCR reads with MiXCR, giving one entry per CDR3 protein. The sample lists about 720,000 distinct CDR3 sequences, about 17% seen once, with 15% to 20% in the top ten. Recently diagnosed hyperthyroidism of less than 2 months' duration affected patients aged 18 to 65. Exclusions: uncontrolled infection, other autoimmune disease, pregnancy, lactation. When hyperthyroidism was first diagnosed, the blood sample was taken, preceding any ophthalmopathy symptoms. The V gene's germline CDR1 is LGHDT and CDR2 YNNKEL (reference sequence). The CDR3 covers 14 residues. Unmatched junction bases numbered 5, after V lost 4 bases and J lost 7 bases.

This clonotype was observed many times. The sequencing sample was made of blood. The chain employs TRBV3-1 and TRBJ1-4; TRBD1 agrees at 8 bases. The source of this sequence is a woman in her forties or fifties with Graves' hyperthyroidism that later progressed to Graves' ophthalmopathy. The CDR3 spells CASSPGQAREKLFF. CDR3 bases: TGTGCCAGCAGCCCGGGACAGGCGCGTGAAAAACTGTTTTTT.